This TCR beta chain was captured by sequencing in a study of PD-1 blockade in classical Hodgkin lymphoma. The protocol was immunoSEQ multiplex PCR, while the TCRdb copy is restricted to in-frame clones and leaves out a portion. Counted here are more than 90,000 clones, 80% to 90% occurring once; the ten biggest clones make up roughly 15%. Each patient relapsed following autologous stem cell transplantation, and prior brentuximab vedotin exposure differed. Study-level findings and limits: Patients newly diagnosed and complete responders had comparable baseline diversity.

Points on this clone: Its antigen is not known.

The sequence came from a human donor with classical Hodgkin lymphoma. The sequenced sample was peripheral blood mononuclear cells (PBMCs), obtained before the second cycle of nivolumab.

CDR3: CASSFWGTGELFF. The CDR3 DNA reads TGCGCCAGCAGCTTTTGGGGCACCGGGGAGCTGTTTTTT. This chain joins TRBV5-1 and TRBJ2-2; no definite D call. This CDR3 is built from 13 residues. In germline, CDR1 is SGHRS, CDR2 YFSETQ. The germline V and J ends were trimmed by 2 bases and 4 bases, with 6 bases remaining between them.